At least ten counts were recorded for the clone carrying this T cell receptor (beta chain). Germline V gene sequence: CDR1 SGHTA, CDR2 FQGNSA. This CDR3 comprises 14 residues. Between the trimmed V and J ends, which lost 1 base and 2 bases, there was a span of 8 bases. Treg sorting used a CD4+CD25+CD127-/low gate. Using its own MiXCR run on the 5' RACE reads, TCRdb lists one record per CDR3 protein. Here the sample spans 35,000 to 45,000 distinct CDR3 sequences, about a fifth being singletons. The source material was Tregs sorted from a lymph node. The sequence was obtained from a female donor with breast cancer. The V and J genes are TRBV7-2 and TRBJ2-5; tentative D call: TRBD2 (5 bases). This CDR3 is CASSLGSGQETQYF. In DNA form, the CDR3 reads TGTGCCAGCAGCTTAGGTTCGGGGCAAGAGACCCAGTACTTC.